One sample yielded the 19 T cell receptor beta chains listed below, sequenced in a study of regulatory T cells in long-lasting Graves disease. Combining iRepertoire HTBI primers with Arm-PCR of CDR3 regions, the authors built TCR beta libraries. TCRdb called the multiplex PCR reads again in MiXCR, with one record for every CDR3 protein. This table has about 440,000 distinct CDR3 sequences, under 15% appearing once. Time point in this sample: newly diagnosed GD, antithyroid drugs for less than 3 months. Extracted RNA from PBMCs served as the source of the TCR library. These data were likewise used in another study, on T cells in Graves' hyperthyroidism and ophthalmopathy.

This material consisted of peripheral blood mononuclear cells (PBMCs), taken at new diagnosis, from a patient treated with antithyroid drugs. These receptors came from a woman in her 30s with Graves disease.

With regard to this clonotype: Possible read error: a much larger clone is one base away. The J gene is TRBJ1-1, the V gene TRBV18; 12 bases agree with TRBD1. The CDR3 is 17 residues long. The V gene's germline CDR1 is KGHSH and CDR2 LQKENI. DNA for the CDR3: TGTGCCAGCTCACCCTTGGGACAGGGGGCCATGAACACTGAAGCTTCCTTT. Protein sequence: CASSPLGQGAMNTEASF.

This chain links TRBV5-1 with TRBJ2-3; 9 positions agree with TRBD1. This CDR3 is 16 amino acids long. Per germline, CDR1 SGHRS and CDR2 YFSETQ. Trimming took 3 bases from V and 4 from J; bases not matched to a gene: 9. Written as DNA, the CDR3 is TGCGCCAGCAGCTGGACACAGGGGGCAGGGGCAGATACGCAGTATTTT. Its protein is CASSWTQGAGADTQYF.

As regards this clonotype: The junction does not match germline at one end; this may be a read error. The V and J genes are TRBV5-1 and TRBJ2-7; D is unclear. The CDR3 spans 16 residues. Germline V gives CDR1 SGHRS, CDR2 YFSETQ. The CDR3 loop reads CASSLEPQIKSYEQCF. In nucleotides, the CDR3 is TGCGCCAGCAGCTTGGAACCCCAGATTAAATCCTACGAGCAGTGCTTC.

This clonotype was counted at least ten times. The V call is TRBV7-9, the J call TRBJ2-1, with 13 bases matching TRBD2. Germline lookup yields CDR1 SEHNR and CDR2 FQNEAQ (reference sequence). J lost 15 bases, V lost 1 base, and 15 bases had no gene match. The CDR3 runs 17 residues. CDR3 in amino acids: CASSLVQGTSGMPPLFF. The CDR3 DNA sequence: TGTGCCAGCAGCTTAGTTCAGGGGACTAGCGGGATGCCGCCGTTGTTCTTC.

In its sample, this clonotype was seen many times. The chain couples TRBV7-2 to TRBJ2-3; 9 bases are a match to TRBD2. CDR1 is SGHTA and CDR2 is FQGNSA in the germline V gene. The ends lost 3 bases at V and 3 bases at J; junction bases unmatched: 10. This CDR3 region has 17 residues. The CDR3 protein is CASSFGGRATVTDTQYF. The DNA for the CDR3 is TGTGCCAGCAGCTTCGGCGGGAGGGCGACTGTGACAGATACGCAGTATTTT.

This clonotype has just a few counts. The chain is built from TRBV7-3 and TRBJ2-3, with TRBD2 matching 7 bases. This CDR3 comprises 16 residues. The J segment lost 0 bases and the V segment lost 3 bases, leaving 6 bases of the junction unmatched. In germline, CDR1 is SGHTA, CDR2 FQGTGA. As DNA, the CDR3 is TGTGCCAGCAGCTTGACTCTAGCGGAGAGCACAGATACGCAGTATTTT. Amino acids: CASSLTLAESTDTQYF.

This clonotype was counted many times. The chain carries TRBV3-1 and TRBJ2-7, with 7 bases aligning to TRBD2. Unmatched junction bases numbered 4, after V lost 4 bases and J lost 7 bases. The germline CDR1 and CDR2 sequences are LGHDT and YNNKEL (reference sequence). There are 12 residues in the CDR3. CDR3 region: CASSLPGGEQYF. CDR3 DNA sequence: TGTGCCAGCAGCCTCCCGGGAGGTGAGCAGTACTTC.

This clonotype has a count of ten or more. The gene calls are TRBV6-1 and TRBJ1-4; D is unclear. CDR1 MNHNS and CDR2 SASEGT come from the germline V gene. The CDR3 is 18 amino acids. V was shortened by 5 bases and J by 7 bases, with 26 bases between the two germline ends. The CDR3 is CASSPGVEALRLLEKLFF. The CDR3 coding sequence is TGTGCCAGCAGTCCGGGCGTAGAGGCCCTCCGTTTACTTGAAAAACTGTTTTTT.

The chain links TRBV7-7 to TRBJ2-3, with D possibly called TRBD1 or TRBD2 (6 bases each). Trimming took 3 bases from V and 4 from J, leaving 20 bases between them. The CDR3 is made up of 17 amino acids. Per the germline V gene, CDR1 is SSHAT and CDR2 is FNYEAQ (reference sequence). The CDR3 reads CASSFLPRGLQPDTQYF. In nucleotides, the CDR3 is TGTGCCAGCAGCTTTCTCCCCCGGGGGCTGCAGCCAGATACGCAGTATTTT.

In its sample, this clonotype was seen many times. The chain links TRBV27 to TRBJ2-7, with D tentatively TRBD2 (5 bases). Trimming took off 5 bases at V and 0 bases at J, with 11 bases between the two ends. This CDR3 region has 14 residues. CDR1 and CDR2 from the germline V gene are MNHEY and SMNVEV (reference sequence). DNA for the CDR3: TGTGCCAGCAGTAGCGGTTTAAGCTCCTACGAGCAGTACTTC. This codes for CASSSGLSSYEQYF.

This chain joins TRBV20-1 and TRBJ2-7; D possibly uses TRBD1 or TRBD2 (5 bases each). Trimming removed 2 bases at V and 3 bases at J, with 17 bases between. CDR1 DFQATT and CDR2 SNEGSKA come from the germline V gene (reference sequence). CDR3 size: 15 residues. The DNA of the CDR3 is TGCAGTGCTAGATCCGGAAGAGGGGCCTTCTACGAGCAGTACTTC. Its protein is CSARSGRGAFYEQYF.

This clonotype has only a few counts. V usage is TRBV10-3 and J usage is TRBJ1-1; D gene unclear. Trimming took off 3 bases at V and 1 base at J, with 9 bases between the two ends. This CDR3 is built from 14 residues. Germline values: CDR1 ENHRY, CDR2 SYGVKD. The CDR3 sequence: CAISEGPGNTEAFF. The CDR3 DNA follows: TGTGCCATCAGTGAAGGGCCAGGGAACACTGAAGCTTTCTTT.

This clonotype was seen repeatedly, ten times or more. The V call is TRBV28, the J call TRBJ1-1; a weak D match, TRBD1 (6 bases). V shed 5 bases and J shed 5 bases, with 18 bases lying between them. The V gene's germline CDR1 is MDHEN and CDR2 SYDVKM. This CDR3 comprises 15 residues. CDR3 nucleotides: TGTGCCAGCAGTCCGCTGGGGGGCCGATGGACTGAAGCTTTCTTT. The encoded protein is CASSPLGGRWTEAFF.

This clonotype was seen many times. The chain carries TRBV29-1 and TRBJ1-1, with TRBD1 identical over 8 bases. Germline CDR1 and CDR2: SQVTM and ANQGSEA. The CDR3 runs 14 residues. V lost 7 bases and J lost 1; bases outside the gene matches: 8. The CDR3 region has the DNA TGCAGCGCCGTACGACAGGGGAGGAACACTGAAGCTTTCTTT. Protein: CSAVRQGRNTEAFF.

A remark on this clonotype: A much larger clone differs from this one at a single base, so this may be a read error. The chain employs TRBV11-1 and TRBJ2-7; tentative D call: TRBD1 (6 bases). Germline CDR1 and CDR2: SGHAT and FQDESV (reference sequence). Trimming stripped 11 bases from V and 3 bases from J, with 11 bases between. CDR3 size: 11 residues. The CDR3: CACRQDYEQYF. The CDR3, as DNA: TGTGCCTGCCGACAGGACTACGAGCAGTACTTC. Full variable domain (remainder filled in from reference TRBV11-1 and TRBJ2-7): EAEVAQSPRYKITEKSQAVAFWCDPISGHATLYWYRQILGQGPELLVQFQDESVVDDSQLPKDRFSAERLKGVDSTLKIQPAELGDSAMYLCACRQDYEQYFGPGTRLTVT.

This clonotype was recorded at least ten times. The genes are TRBV7-8 and TRBJ2-3; no clear D. Trimming stripped 3 bases from V and 4 bases from J, with 14 bases between. The CDR3 is 15 residues long. From germline, CDR1 is SGHVS and CDR2 FQNEAQ. The chain's CDR3 is CASSLIGPTPDTQYF. The CDR3 region has the DNA TGTGCCAGCAGCTTGATCGGCCCCACCCCAGATACGCAGTATTTT.

This clonotype showed up just a few times. V is TRBV20-1 and J is TRBJ2-2; tentatively, D is TRBD1 (7 bases). The germline V gene encodes CDR1 DFQATT and CDR2 SNEGSKA (reference sequence). The CDR3 extends over 15 amino acids. Trimming pared 5 bases from V and 3 bases from J, leaving 16 bases between. CDR3 loop: CSAAPGGFHTGELFF. The CDR3 DNA sequence: TGCAGTGCTGCGCCAGGGGGGTTTCACACCGGGGAGCTGTTTTTT.

The sample holds a few counts of this clonotype. This chain joins TRBV5-4 and TRBJ2-7; tentatively, D is TRBD1 or TRBD2 (7 bases each). V was cut by 2 bases and J by 2 bases, with 11 bases left in between. CDR1 is SGHNT and CDR2 is YYREEE in the germline V gene (reference sequence). There are 14 residues in the CDR3. The CDR3 spells CASSFRGGAYEQYF. The CDR3 DNA sequence: TGTGCCAGCAGCTTCAGGGGGGGCGCCTACGAGCAGTACTTC.

Notes on this clonotype: A read error is possible here, since a much larger clone lies one base away. This sequence joins TRBV28 and TRBJ2-7; D is uncertain. Trimming shortened V by 6 bases and J by 1 base, and 19 bases separated the two germline ends. Per germline, CDR1 MDHEN and CDR2 SYDVKM. The CDR3 is 16 residues long. The CDR3 nucleotides are TGTGCCAGCAGCCTGCAAAAGGTTGTCGGATCCTACGAGCAGTACTTC. Protein sequence: CASSLQKVVGSYEQYF.